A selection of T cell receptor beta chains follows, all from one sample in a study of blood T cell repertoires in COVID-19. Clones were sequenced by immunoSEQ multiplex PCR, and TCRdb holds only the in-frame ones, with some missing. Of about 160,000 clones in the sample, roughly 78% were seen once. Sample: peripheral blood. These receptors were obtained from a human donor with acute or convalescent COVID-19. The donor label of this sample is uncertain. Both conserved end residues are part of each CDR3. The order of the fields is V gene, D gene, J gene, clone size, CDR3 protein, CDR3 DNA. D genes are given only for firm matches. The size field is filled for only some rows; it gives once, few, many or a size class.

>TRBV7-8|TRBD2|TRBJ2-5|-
CASSSSLAGGQETQYF
TGTGCCAGCAGCTCCTCGCTAGCGGGGGGCCAAGAGACCCAGTACTTC
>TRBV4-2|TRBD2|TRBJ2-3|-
CASSQQPSGGALDTQYF
TGTGCCAGCAGCCAACAACCTAGCGGGGGGGCCTTAGATACGCAGTATTTT
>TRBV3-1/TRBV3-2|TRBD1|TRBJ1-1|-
CASSQRTGGAATEAFF
TGTGCCAGCAGCCAGAGGACAGGGGGCGCCGCGACTGAAGCTTTCTTT
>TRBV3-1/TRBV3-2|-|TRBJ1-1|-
CASSQVTGNTEAFF
TGTGCCAGCAGCCAGGTTACAGGGAACACTGAAGCTTTCTTT
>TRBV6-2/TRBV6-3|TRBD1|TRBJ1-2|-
CASSGRGQGWYGYTF
TGTGCCAGCAGTGGACGGGGACAGGGATGGTATGGCTACACCTTC
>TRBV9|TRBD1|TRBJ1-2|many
CASSVGMGAGGFGGYTF
TGTGCCAGCAGCGTAGGCATGGGGGCAGGGGGCTTTGGTGGCTACACCTTC
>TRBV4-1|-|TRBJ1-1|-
CASSARDESEAFF
TGCGCCAGCAGTGCCAGGGATGAGTCTGAAGCTTTCTTT
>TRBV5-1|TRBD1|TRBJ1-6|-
CASSPGQGNSPLHF
TGCGCCAGCAGCCCCGGACAGGGAAATTCACCCCTCCACTTT
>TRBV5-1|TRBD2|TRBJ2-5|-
CASSLGLAGVEETQYF
TGCGCCAGCAGCTTGGGGCTAGCGGGGGTGGAAGAGACCCAGTACTTC
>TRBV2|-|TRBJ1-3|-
CASSEGVSGNTIYF
TGTGCCAGCAGTGAGGGAGTCTCTGGAAACACCATATATTTT
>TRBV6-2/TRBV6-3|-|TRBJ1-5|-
CASSYARREAVVNQPQHF
TGTGCCAGCAGTTACGCCCGACGGGAGGCGGTTGTTAATCAGCCCCAGCATTTT
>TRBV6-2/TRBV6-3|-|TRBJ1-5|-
CASSWPRQGNQPQHF
TGTGCCAGCAGCTGGCCTCGGCAGGGCAATCAGCCCCAGCATTTT
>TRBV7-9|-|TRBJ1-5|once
CASSLGRDSNQPQHF
TGTGCCAGCAGCTTAGGGAGGGACAGCAATCAGCCCCAGCATTTT
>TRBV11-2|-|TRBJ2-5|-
CASSLQLKGRGQETQYF
TGTGCCAGCAGCTTACAGCTTAAGGGCAGGGGACAAGAGACCCAGTACTTC
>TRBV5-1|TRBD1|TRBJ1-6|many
CASRPGQGTSPLHF
TGCGCCAGCAGGCCGGGACAGGGAACCTCACCCCTCCACTTT
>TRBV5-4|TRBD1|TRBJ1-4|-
CASSYRDRDEKLFF
TGTGCCAGCAGCTACCGGGACAGGGATGAAAAACTGTTTTTT
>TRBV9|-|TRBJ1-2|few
CASSQGVNYGYTF
TGTGCCAGCAGCCAAGGGGTTAACTATGGCTACACCTTC
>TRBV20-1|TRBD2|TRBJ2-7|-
CSASLAGGFEQYF
TGCAGTGCAAGTCTAGCGGGGGGCTTCGAGCAGTACTTC
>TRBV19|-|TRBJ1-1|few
CASSIGTGLGTEAFF
TGTGCCAGTAGTATTGGAACAGGGTTGGGCACTGAAGCTTTCTTT
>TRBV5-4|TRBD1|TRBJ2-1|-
CASSKGTGEQFF
TGTGCCAGCAGCAAAGGGACAGGTGAGCAGTTCTTC
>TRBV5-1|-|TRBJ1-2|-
CASRERETSGYGYTF
TGCGCCAGCCGGGAGCGGGAGACATCGGGCTATGGCTACACCTTC
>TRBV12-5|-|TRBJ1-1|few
CASGLVLGRSTEAFF
TGTGCTAGTGGTTTGGTACTGGGGCGGAGCACTGAAGCTTTCTTT
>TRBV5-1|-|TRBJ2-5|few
CASSLTGSLRQETQYF
TGCGCCAGCAGCCTAACGGGGAGCCTCAGGCAAGAGACCCAGTACTTC
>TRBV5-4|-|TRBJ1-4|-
CASSQEGRRNEKLFF
TGTGCCAGCAGCCAAGAGGGTCGGAGGAATGAAAAACTGTTTTTT
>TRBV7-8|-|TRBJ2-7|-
CASSTREVVYEQYF
TGTGCCAGCAGCACCAGGGAGGTGGTCTACGAGCAGTACTTC
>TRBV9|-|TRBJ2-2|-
CASSVGSLWTGELFF
TGTGCCAGCAGCGTAGGATCACTGTGGACCGGGGAGCTGTTTTTT
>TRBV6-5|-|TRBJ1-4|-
CASSSDHLTKKLFF
TGTGCCAGCAGCTCTGATCACTTAACGAAAAAACTGTTTTTT
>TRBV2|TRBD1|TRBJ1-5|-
CASKGQGAGQPQHF
TGTGCCAGCAAGGGCCAGGGGGCGGGTCAGCCCCAGCATTTT
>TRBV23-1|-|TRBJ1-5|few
CASSQISPGEKPQHF
TGCGCCAGCAGTCAAATCTCACCCGGGGAAAAGCCCCAGCATTTT
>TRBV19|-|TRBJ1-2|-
CASSSGPMGNYGYTF
TGTGCCAGTAGCAGCGGTCCGATGGGGAACTATGGCTACACCTTC
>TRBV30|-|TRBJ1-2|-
CAWSARDQTGNYGYTF
TGTGCCTGGAGTGCGCGAGACCAAACAGGGAACTATGGCTACACCTTC
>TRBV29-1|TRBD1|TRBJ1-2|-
CSVGGDRGYYGYTF
TGCAGCGTCGGCGGGGACAGGGGCTACTATGGCTACACCTTC
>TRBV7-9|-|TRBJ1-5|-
CASSLGQSSNQPQHF
TGTGCCAGCAGCCTAGGACAGTCAAGCAATCAGCCCCAGCATTTT
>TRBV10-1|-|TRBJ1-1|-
CTPRRGQLNTEAFF
TGCACACCACGGCGGGGGCAGTTGAACACTGAAGCTTTCTTT
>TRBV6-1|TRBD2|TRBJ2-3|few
CASSEFYSGPLGDTQYF
TGTGCCAGCAGTGAGTTCTATAGCGGGCCTTTGGGAGATACGCAGTATTTT
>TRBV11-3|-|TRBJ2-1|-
CASSLGGDGNEQFF
TGTGCCAGCAGCTTAGGGGGGGACGGGAATGAGCAGTTCTTC